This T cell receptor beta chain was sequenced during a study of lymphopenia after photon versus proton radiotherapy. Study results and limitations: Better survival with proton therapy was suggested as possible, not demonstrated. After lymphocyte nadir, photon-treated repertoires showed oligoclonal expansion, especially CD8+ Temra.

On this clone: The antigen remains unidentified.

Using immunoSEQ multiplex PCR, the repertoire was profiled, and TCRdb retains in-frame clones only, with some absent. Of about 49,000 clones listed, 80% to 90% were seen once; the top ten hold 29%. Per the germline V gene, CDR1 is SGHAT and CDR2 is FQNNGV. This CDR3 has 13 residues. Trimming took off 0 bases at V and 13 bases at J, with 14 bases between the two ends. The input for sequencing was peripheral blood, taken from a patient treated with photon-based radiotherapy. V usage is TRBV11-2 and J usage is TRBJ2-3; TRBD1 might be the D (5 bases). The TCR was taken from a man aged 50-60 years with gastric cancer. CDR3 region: CASSLEGQGVEYF. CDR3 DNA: TGTGCCAGCAGCTTAGAGGGGCAGGGTGTGGAGTATTTT.